This T cell receptor beta chain was sequenced for a study of T cells in Graves' hyperthyroidism and ophthalmopathy. About the study: Peripheral blood specimens were obtained at initial diagnosis, prior to any treatment. Notes on the study in general: Peripheral blood also featured most of the thyroid clonotypes expanded above 0.001.

Per the germline V gene, CDR1 is SGHDN and CDR2 is FVKESK. CDR3 size: 13 residues. V shed 8 bases and J shed 1 base, with 9 bases lying between them. From RNA transcripts, TCR beta CDR3 regions were amplified. First-round RT-PCR of the TCR CDR3 relied on the HTBI primer set. TCRdb used MiXCR to reprocess the multiplex PCR reads, holding one entry per CDR3 protein. The sample consists of hundreds of thousands of distinct CDR3 sequences, about two fifths of them appearing once. This clonotype was found a few times. Antigen: not known. Sequenced: blood. The V and J genes are TRBV14 and TRBJ1-3; D might be TRBD1 (6 bases). The TCR sequence derives from a man younger than 35 with Graves' hyperthyroidism. CDR3 protein: CASGDMSGNTIYF. In DNA form, the CDR3 reads TGTGCCAGCGGGGACATGTCTGGAAACACCATATATTTT.